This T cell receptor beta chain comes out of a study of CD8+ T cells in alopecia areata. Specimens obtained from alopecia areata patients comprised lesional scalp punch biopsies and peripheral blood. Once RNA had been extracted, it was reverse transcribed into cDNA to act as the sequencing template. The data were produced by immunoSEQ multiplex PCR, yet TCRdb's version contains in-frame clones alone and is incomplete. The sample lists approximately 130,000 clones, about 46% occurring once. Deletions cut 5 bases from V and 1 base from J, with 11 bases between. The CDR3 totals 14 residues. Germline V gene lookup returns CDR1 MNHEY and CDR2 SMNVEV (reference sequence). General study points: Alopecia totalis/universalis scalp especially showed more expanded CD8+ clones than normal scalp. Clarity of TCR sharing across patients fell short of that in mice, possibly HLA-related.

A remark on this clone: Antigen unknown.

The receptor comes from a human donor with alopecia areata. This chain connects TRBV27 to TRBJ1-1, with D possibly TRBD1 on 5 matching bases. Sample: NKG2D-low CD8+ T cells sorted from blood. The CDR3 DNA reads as TGTGCCAGCAGTATTAACGGGGGGAACACTGAAGCTTTCTTT. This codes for CASSINGGNTEAFF.